The 20 T cell receptor beta chains listed next were all sequenced from one sample in a study of blood T cell repertoires in COVID-19. The table came from immunoSEQ multiplex PCR; TCRdb's copy has only in-frame clones and leaves some out. The sample holds approximately 210,000 clones; more than 75% are singletons and the top ten take 4.4%. Sequencing used peripheral blood. These receptors were taken from a human donor in a cohort sampled during active COVID-19.

The rearrangement joins TRBV18 to TRBJ1-2; D might be TRBD1 (5 bases). With 0 bases removed from V and 7 bases from J, the gap between germline ends came to 12 bases. This CDR3 is 14 amino acids long. Germline CDR1 is KGHSH and CDR2 is LQKENI. The CDR3 sequence: CASSPPPGSSGYTF. In DNA form, the CDR3 reads TGTGCCAGCTCACCACCTCCAGGGTCGAGTGGCTACACCTTC.

The chain uses TRBV29-1 and TRBJ2-1; a possible D gene is TRBD2 (6 bases). The germline V and J ends were trimmed by 5 bases and 0 bases, with 11 bases remaining between them. Per the germline V gene, CDR1 is SQVTM and CDR2 is ANQGSEA. This CDR3 has 14 residues. CDR3: CSVHAGHSYNEQFF. The DNA for the CDR3 is TGCAGCGTTCATGCGGGGCACTCCTACAATGAGCAGTTCTTC.

This clone was observed once. The chain couples TRBV4-3 to TRBJ2-1, with TRBD2 matching over 11 bases. Germline V gene data show CDR1 as LGHNA and CDR2 as YSLEER. The CDR3 totals 15 residues. V lost 0 bases and J lost 12; bases outside the gene matches: 7. CDR3 residues: CASSQDLAGGRWQFF. The DNA of the CDR3 is TGCGCCAGCAGCCAAGATCTAGCGGGAGGTCGGTGGCAGTTCTTC.

This chain uses TRBV6-1 with TRBJ1-5; the match to TRBD1 covers 10 bases. The CDR3 contains 17 residues. Trimming cost V 0 bases and J 7 bases; bases outside gene matches: 9. Per germline, CDR1 MNHNS and CDR2 SASEGT. The CDR3 nucleotides read TGTGCCAGCAGTGAAGCGCCGGGACAGGGGTGGAAGCAGCCCCAGCATTTT. Translation gives CASSEAPGQGWKQPQHF.

The rearrangement uses TRBV6-5 and TRBJ2-7, with 7 bases lining up with TRBD1. V shed 0 bases and J 10 bases; nucleotides not matched to a gene: 12. CDR3 size: 15 residues. Germline lookup yields CDR1 MNHEY and CDR2 SVGAGI. This CDR3 reads CASSYSPGQSTPQYF. For the CDR3, the DNA is TGTGCCAGCAGTTACTCACCGGGACAGTCGACCCCTCAGTACTTC.

V usage is TRBV27 and J usage is TRBJ1-5; D may be TRBD1 (6 bases). From germline, CDR1 is MNHEY and CDR2 SMNVEV (reference sequence). The CDR3 has 14 amino acids. With 5 bases removed from V and 0 bases from J, the gap between germline ends came to 8 bases. The CDR3 sequence is CASSPGASNQPQHF. CDR3 coding DNA: TGTGCCAGCAGTCCAGGGGCTAGCAATCAGCCCCAGCATTTT.

The rearrangement joins TRBV29-1 to TRBJ2-7, with 8 positions matching TRBD1. Per germline, CDR1 SQVTM and CDR2 ANQGSEA. The trim removed 5 bases at V and 5 bases at J, leaving 5 bases unmatched. CDR3 length: 12 amino acids. CDR3 sequence: CSVNRQGNEQYF. CDR3 coding DNA: TGCAGCGTTAATCGACAGGGGAACGAGCAGTACTTC.

There are a few counts of this clone. This rearrangement joins TRBV30 to TRBJ2-7, with D uncertain. The CDR3 length is 11 residues. The V end was cut by 5 bases, the J end by 3 bases, with 8 bases between. Germline CDR1 is GTSNPN and CDR2 is SVGIG (reference sequence). The chain's CDR3 is CAWGGYYEQYF. In DNA form, the CDR3 reads TGTGCCTGGGGCGGTTACTACGAGCAGTACTTC.

The V and J genes are TRBV18 and TRBJ1-3, with D perhaps matching TRBD1 (6 bases). Germline assignment: CDR1 KGHSH and CDR2 LQKENI. The V end lost 4 bases, the J end lost 0 bases, and 13 bases lay between the germline ends. The CDR3 is made up of 16 amino acids. The CDR3 reads CASSLERTVSGNTIYF. The CDR3 DNA is TGTGCCAGCTCACTCGAACGGACAGTCTCTGGAAACACCATATATTTT.

This clone was found once. The rearrangement joins TRBV9 to TRBJ2-1; maybe TRBD2 (7 bases). Germline CDR1 reads SGDLS; CDR2 reads YYNGEE. This CDR3 is 15 amino acids long. V was clipped by 1 base and J by 5 bases, with 13 bases between them. For the CDR3, the DNA is TGTGCCAGCAGCGTAAGGGGGACTATAGACAATGAGCAGTTCTTC. Its translation is CASSVRGTIDNEQFF.

The V and J genes are TRBV2 and TRBJ2-2, with no clear D. The CDR3 loop spans 12 amino acids. Germline CDR1 SNHLY, CDR2 FYNNEI. The V end lost 8 bases, the J end lost 5 bases, and 9 bases lay between the germline ends. CDR3 loop: CASRTQTGELFF. CDR3 nucleotides: TGTGCCAGCCGAACACAAACCGGGGAGCTGTTTTTT.

The chain links TRBV7-2 to TRBJ2-1; the match to TRBD2 covers 13 bases. This CDR3 has 17 residues. The V gene's germline CDR1 is SGHTA and CDR2 FQGNSA. The V segment lost 2 bases and the J segment 7 bases; nucleotides outside the gene matches: 8. CDR3 protein: CASSLFLAGLAGNEQFF. CDR3 nucleotide sequence: TGTGCCAGCAGCTTATTTCTGGCGGGACTAGCGGGAAATGAGCAGTTCTTC.

The V gene is TRBV30, the J gene TRBJ2-1; the match to TRBD2 covers 8 bases. This CDR3 has 14 residues. Germline trimming cut 2 bases from V and 4 bases from J; bases unmatched to any gene: 4. Germline CDR1 is GTSNPN and CDR2 is SVGIG (reference sequence). CDR3 residues: CAWSRTSSYNEQFF. CDR3 in DNA: TGTGCCTGGAGTCGGACTAGCAGTTACAATGAGCAGTTCTTC.

The V gene is TRBV9, the J gene TRBJ1-1; D not certain. This CDR3 has 14 residues. Germline loops: CDR1 SGDLS, CDR2 YYNGEE. Trimming removed 4 bases from V and 0 bases from J, with 10 bases in between. CDR3 protein: CASSPAGVNTEAFF. The CDR3 DNA sequence: TGTGCCAGCAGCCCCGCGGGAGTGAACACTGAAGCTTTCTTT.

This rearrangement joins TRBV10-3 to TRBJ2-1; 12 bases are shared with TRBD2. The CDR3 consists of 13 residues. V trimming: 8 bases; J trimming: 8 bases; junction bases outside the gene matches: 4. From germline, CDR1 is ENHRY and CDR2 SYGVKD. CDR3 sequence: CAIGLAGGDEQFF. The CDR3, as DNA: TGTGCCATCGGTCTAGCGGGAGGGGATGAGCAGTTCTTC.

This chain connects TRBV18 to TRBJ2-7; TRBD1 might be the D (6 bases). The CDR3 consists of 15 residues. V was shortened by 3 bases and J by 5 bases, with 17 bases between the two germline ends. Looked up from germline, CDR1 is KGHSH and CDR2 is LQKENI. The CDR3 DNA reads as TGTGCCAGCTCACCCTCTGGACAGAAGATCCACGAGCAGTACTTC. Translation: CASSPSGQKIHEQYF.

The genes are TRBV28 and TRBJ1-4, with D unclear. Per the germline V gene, CDR1 is MDHEN and CDR2 is SYDVKM. Trimming cost V 2 bases and J 9 bases, with 19 bases left between them. The CDR3 has 16 residues. The CDR3 DNA reads TGTGCCAGCAGTTTACACTCCCCCGGTGGTTTTAAAAAACTGTTTTTT. Its protein product is CASSLHSPGGFKKLFF.

The rearrangement joins TRBV7-2 to TRBJ2-3, with D tentatively TRBD2 (6 bases). The CDR3 is made up of 17 amino acids. Germline V CDR1 and CDR2: SGHTA, FQGNSA. Trimming shortened V by 5 bases and J by 1 base, and 19 bases separated the two germline ends. The CDR3 DNA sequence: TGTGCCAGCAGCCCGCGGGTCTCTACGGGAGGCACAGATACGCAGTATTTT. This sequence encodes CASSPRVSTGGTDTQYF.

This chain links TRBV9 with TRBJ2-6; D may be TRBD1 (5 bases). Germline V CDR1 and CDR2: SGDLS, YYNGEE. CDR3 size: 15 residues. V was pared by 0 bases and J by 2 bases, with 6 bases between. The chain's CDR3 is CASSVEGPGANVLTF. CDR3 nucleotide sequence: TGTGCCAGCAGCGTAGAGGGGCCTGGGGCCAACGTCCTGACTTTC.

The rearrangement links TRBV15 to TRBJ2-2; tentatively, D is TRBD2 (6 bases). CDR1 is LNHNV and CDR2 is YYDKDF in the germline V gene (reference sequence). CDR3 length: 15 residues. Trimming cost V 6 bases and J 3 bases, with 14 bases left between them. The CDR3: CATSLWDSDTGELFF. The CDR3, as DNA: TGTGCCACCAGTCTCTGGGACTCAGACACCGGGGAGCTGTTTTTT.